The 21 T cell receptor beta chains in this list originate from one sample, sequenced in a study of long-term antiretroviral therapy in people with HIV. They ran version v3.0 of the immunoSEQ assay at survey level. The table came from immunoSEQ multiplex PCR; TCRdb's copy has only in-frame clones and leaves some out. Of 27,000 or so clones listed, 80% to 90% are singletons. The sample was unsorted PBMCs, taken 1.2 years after starting antiretroviral therapy. The source of these receptors is a man aged 50 to 60 with HIV.

The table lists this clone with a count of one. J is TRBJ2-5 and V is TRBV19; the D is unclear. Trimming pared 4 bases from V and 0 bases from J, leaving 15 bases between. CDR3 length: 16 amino acids. Germline V gene data show CDR1 as LNHDA and CDR2 as SQIVND (reference sequence). The CDR3 region is CASSRMVGRYQETQYF. As DNA, the CDR3 is TGTGCCAGTAGTAGGATGGTCGGCCGGTACCAAGAGACCCAGTACTTC. The whole variable domain, filled in from reference TRBV19 and TRBJ2-5, reads DGGITQSPKYLFRKEGQNVTLSCEQNLNHDAMYWYRQDPGQGLRLIYYSQIVNDFQKGDIAEGYSVSREKKESFPLTVTSAQKNPTAFYLCASSRMVGRYQETQYFGPGTRLLVL.

The chain is built from TRBV11-3 and TRBJ1-6; D is undetermined. This CDR3 is 18 amino acids long. Trimming stripped 1 base from V and 3 bases from J, with 16 bases between. CDR1 and CDR2 from the germline V gene are SGHNT and YENEEA. DNA for the CDR3: TGTGCCAGCAGCTTAGGAGAGTCAAGGAGAGGCTATAATTCACCCCTCCACTTT. It encodes CASSLGESRRGYNSPLHF.

V usage is TRBV28 and J usage is TRBJ1-1, with a possible D match to TRBD1 (5 bases). This CDR3 region has 13 residues. V lost 8 bases and J lost 2, with 12 bases in between. Germline CDR1 and CDR2: MDHEN and SYDVKM. In nucleotides, the CDR3 is TGTGCCAGCCAGGGAAGGTTCAACACTGAAGCTTTCTTT. This sequence encodes CASQGRFNTEAFF.

The chain employs TRBV6-1 and TRBJ1-1, with D hard to call. Trimming took 1 base from V and 1 from J, leaving 4 bases between them. In germline, CDR1 is MNHNS, CDR2 SASEGT. CDR3 size: 13 residues. The DNA for the CDR3 is TGTGCCAGCAGTGAAGGGTGGAACACTGAAGCTTTCTTT. Translation: CASSEGWNTEAFF.

DNA of the CDR3: TGTGCCAGCTCCCGCGACGCCGGCCCCGACACCGAGCAGTACTTC. The encoded protein is CASSRDAGPDTEQYF. The chain recombines TRBV18 with TRBJ2-7; D is ambiguous. V gave up 6 bases and J gave up 6 bases, with 21 bases separating them. The CDR3 length is 15 residues. CDR1 is KGHSH and CDR2 is LQKENI in the germline V gene.

This clone is a singleton in its sample. V is TRBV7-2 and J is TRBJ2-2; D may be TRBD1 (5 bases). This CDR3 spans 14 amino acids. Trimming pared 4 bases from V and 5 bases from J, leaving 11 bases between. CDR1 and CDR2 (germline): SGHTA, FQGNSA. CDR3 loop: CASSSRAATGELFF. CDR3 coding DNA: TGTGCCAGCAGCTCCAGGGCGGCGACCGGGGAGCTGTTTTTT.

The rearrangement uses TRBV28 and TRBJ1-2; D uncertain. Germline V CDR1 and CDR2: MDHEN, SYDVKM. Trimming removed 2 bases at V and 8 bases at J, with 6 bases between. The length of the CDR3 is 11 residues. The CDR3 reads CASSLGWGYTF. The CDR3 nucleotides read TGTGCCAGCAGTTTAGGGTGGGGCTACACCTTC.

The V call is TRBV9, the J call TRBJ1-2; D uncertain. The ends were cut back, 0 bases at V and 5 bases at J, with 11 bases in the middle. The length of the CDR3 is 14 residues. CDR1 SGDLS and CDR2 YYNGEE come from the germline V gene. CDR3 sequence reads: CASSVEDGRYGYTF. The CDR3 DNA reads TGTGCCAGCAGCGTAGAGGACGGCCGATATGGCTACACCTTC.

CDR3 protein: CASRGPNGPQHF. The CDR3 DNA sequence: TGTGCCAGCAGAGGGCCCAATGGGCCCCAGCATTTT. The V gene is TRBV27, the J gene TRBJ1-5; D is ambiguous. The CDR3 spans 12 residues. Trimming pared 6 bases from V and 9 bases from J, leaving 12 bases between. The germline gives CDR1 MNHEY, CDR2 SMNVEV (reference sequence).

This chain uses TRBV5-1 with TRBJ2-1; possible D gene TRBD2, 5 bases. Germline lookup yields CDR1 SGHRS and CDR2 YFSETQ. Deletions cut 0 bases from V and 5 bases from J, with 18 bases between. The CDR3 loop spans 17 amino acids. The CDR3 nucleotides are TGCGCCAGCAGCTTGGGACCCCCTCCGGGAAGTGACAATGAGCAGTTCTTC. This translates into CASSLGPPPGSDNEQFF.

The chain carries TRBV7-8 and TRBJ2-1; the D gene is possibly TRBD2 (5 bases). Germline V lookup: CDR1 SGHVS, CDR2 FQNEAQ. The V and J ends lost 5 bases and 10 bases respectively, with 21 bases between them. The CDR3 loop spans 15 amino acids. The CDR3 here is CASSVQLIAFWEQFF. The CDR3 DNA follows: TGTGCCAGCAGCGTTCAGCTAATAGCGTTTTGGGAGCAGTTCTTC.

A single count supports this clone. The chain couples TRBV6-6 to TRBJ2-7; D assignment may be TRBD1 or TRBD2 (6 bases each). Germline V gene sequence: CDR1 MNHNY, CDR2 SVGAGI (reference sequence). This CDR3 comprises 15 residues. V was clipped by 5 bases and J by 2 bases, with 16 bases between them. CDR3 sequence (DNA): TGTGCCAGCAGTCCCTCCGGGGGCCTCACCTACGAGCAGTACTTC. Its translation: CASSPSGGLTYEQYF.

The chain employs TRBV27 and TRBJ1-6, with D unclear. CDR3 size: 13 residues. Trimming took off 4 bases at V and 13 bases at J, with 14 bases between the two ends. Germline V gene lookup returns CDR1 MNHEY and CDR2 SMNVEV (reference sequence). The CDR3 loop is CASSSSGIAPLHF. In DNA, the CDR3 is TGTGCCAGCAGTTCGTCCGGTATAGCGCCCCTCCACTTT.

The table lists this clone with a few counts. The chain uses TRBV19 and TRBJ1-5; TRBD1 might be the D (6 bases). CDR1 is LNHDA, CDR2 SQIVND, per germline (reference sequence). This CDR3 contains 17 residues. V lost 7 bases and J lost 2, with 21 bases in between. As DNA, the CDR3 is TGTGCCAGTACCCCTTTCGGGGGCAGGGGAGGCAATCAGCCCCAGCATTTT. Its protein product is CASTPFGGRGGNQPQHF.

The chain employs TRBV5-1 and TRBJ2-7; D possibly corresponds to TRBD2 (6 bases). Trimming took 0 bases from V and 7 from J, leaving 23 bases between them. This CDR3 has 17 amino acids. CDR1 is SGHRS, CDR2 YFSETQ, per germline. The CDR3 region is CASSLGGRGLRLEEQYF. Written as DNA, the CDR3 is TGCGCCAGCAGCTTGGGAGGGCGGGGCCTGAGGCTAGAAGAGCAGTACTTC.

Here the CDR3 reads CASSAHRGLETNEKLFF. The CDR3 DNA reads as TGTGCCAGCAGCGCACACAGGGGGCTTGAAACTAATGAAAAACTGTTTTTT. J is TRBJ1-4 and V is TRBV28; 9 bases are a match to TRBD1. The ends lost 6 bases at V and 1 base at J; junction bases unmatched: 9. This CDR3 has 17 residues. Germline assignment: CDR1 MDHEN and CDR2 SYDVKM.

This clone showed up just once. The CDR3 sequence is CASSPTGYEAFF. The CDR3 bases are TGTGCCAGCAGCCCTACAGGGTATGAAGCTTTCTTT. The chain combines TRBV6-6 with TRBJ1-1; D might be TRBD1 (6 bases). In germline, CDR1 is MNHNY, CDR2 SVGAGI (reference sequence). The germline V and J ends were trimmed by 6 bases and 7 bases, with 12 bases remaining between them. The CDR3 runs to 12 residues.

The genes are TRBV5-1 and TRBJ2-2; TRBD1 matches 8 bases. Germline loops: CDR1 SGHRS, CDR2 YFSETQ. There are 16 residues in the CDR3. The trim removed 4 bases at V and 1 base at J, leaving 6 bases unmatched. CDR3 DNA: TGCGCCAGCAGCGGGCAGGGGGCCATGAACACCGGGGAGCTGTTTTTT. This codes for CASSGQGAMNTGELFF.

V usage is TRBV2 and J usage is TRBJ2-5; weak D call: TRBD2 (6 bases). The better agreement between TRBJ2-7 and the DNA end casts doubt on the J call. The CDR3 runs to 13 residues. Germline V gene data show CDR1 as SNHLY and CDR2 as FYNNEI. The CDR3, as DNA: TGTGCCAGCAGTCCGGGGGATTCCTACGAGCAGTACTTC. Its translation is CASSPGDSYEQYF.

The chain joins TRBV6-1 to TRBJ2-1, with unresolved D. CDR3 length equals 14 residues. Germline-derived CDR1 and CDR2 are MNHNS and SASEGT. Deletions cut 6 bases from V and 4 bases from J, with 13 bases between. CDR3 sequence (DNA): TGTGCCAGCAGGATAAGGACGGTTTACAATGAGCAGTTCTTC. Translated, it gives CASRIRTVYNEQFF.

The J gene is TRBJ2-1, the V gene TRBV13; D ambiguous. Trimming left V 2 bases short and J 7 bases short, with 12 bases between. Germline V CDR1 and CDR2: PRHDT, FYEKMQ (reference sequence). CDR3 length: 14 residues. The CDR3 loop is CASSLLGPRNEQFF. The DNA for the CDR3 is TGTGCCAGCAGCTTACTAGGACCGAGGAATGAGCAGTTCTTC.